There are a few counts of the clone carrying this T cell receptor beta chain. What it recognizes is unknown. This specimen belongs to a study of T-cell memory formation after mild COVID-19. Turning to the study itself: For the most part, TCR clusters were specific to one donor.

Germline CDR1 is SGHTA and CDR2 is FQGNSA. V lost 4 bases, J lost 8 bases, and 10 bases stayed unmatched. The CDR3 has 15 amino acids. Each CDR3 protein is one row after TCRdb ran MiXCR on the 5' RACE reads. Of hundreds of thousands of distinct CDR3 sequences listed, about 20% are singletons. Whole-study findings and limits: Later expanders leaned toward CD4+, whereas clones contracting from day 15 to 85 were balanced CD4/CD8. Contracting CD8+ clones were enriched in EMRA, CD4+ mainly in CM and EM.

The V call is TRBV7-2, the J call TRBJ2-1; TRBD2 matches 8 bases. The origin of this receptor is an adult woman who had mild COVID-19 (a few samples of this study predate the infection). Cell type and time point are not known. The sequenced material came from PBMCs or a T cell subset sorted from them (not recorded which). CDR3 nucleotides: TGTGCCAGCAGCTACTTTCACGGGGGGGACTATGAGCAGTTCTTC. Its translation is CASSYFHGGDYEQFF.